This T cell receptor beta chain emerged from a study of blood T cell repertoires in COVID-19. Study-wide context: Samples came from the United States, Italy and Spain, spanning acute and convalescent COVID-19.

This CDR3 is built from 15 residues. Trimming stripped 2 bases from V and 7 bases from J, with 18 bases between. Germline CDR1 and CDR2: SGHKS and YYEKEE (reference sequence). Per the authors' pipeline: Reference gene primers were amplified, and this amplification served to estimate nucleated cell counts. Measured with immunoSEQ multiplex PCR; TCRdb has only the in-frame clones, and not every one. V, J and clone size reflect that table, while D and trimming were determined from the DNA. The sample has over 150,000 clones, about 91% seen once. The rearrangement uses TRBV5-5 and TRBJ1-2, with a possible D match to TRBD1 (5 bases). This TCR derives from a woman in her fifties or sixties who had recovered from COVID-19. The material sequenced was peripheral blood. CDR3 sequence reads: CASSFNAGLSAGYTF. In DNA form, the CDR3 reads TGTGCCAGCAGCTTTAACGCGGGACTCTCTGCTGGCTACACCTTC. Together with reference TRBV5-5 and TRBJ1-2, the CDR3 gives the full variable domain: DAGVTQSPTHLIKTRGQQVTLRCSPISGHKSVSWYQQVLGQGPQFIFQYYEKEERGRGNFPDRFSARQFPNYSSELNVNALLLGDSALYLCASSFNAGLSAGYTFGSGTRLTVV.